This is a list of T cell receptor beta chains from one sample in a study of blood T cell repertoires in COVID-19. Libraries were prepared by immunoSEQ multiplex PCR; TCRdb keeps only in-frame clonotypes and omits some of them. The sample contains a few hundred thousand clones, more than 70% of which appear only once. The sequencing sample was made of PBMCs or T cells enriched from blood (not recorded which). The receptors were gathered from a woman in her thirties who had been exposed to COVID-19. Each CDR3 is given with its conserved first and last residue. D genes are given only for firm matches. Some rows mark clone size as missing; the rest say once, few, many or name a class of expanded clone.

CDR3 DNA	CDR3 protein	D gene	CDR3 length	clone size	V gene	J gene
TGTGCCAGCAGCTTATTACAAGCGGGAGGCCATTACACAGATACGCAGTATTTT	CASSLLQAGGHYTDTQYF	TRBD2	18	-	TRBV7-9	TRBJ2-3
TGTGCCACCAGTGATTTCATAGCGGGAGGGGATTCCAACAATGAGCAGTTCTTC	CATSDFIAGGDSNNEQFF	TRBD2	18	-	TRBV24-1	TRBJ2-1
TGTGCCAGCAGTGAGGTAGCCAACTATGGCTACACCTTC	CASSEVANYGYTF	-	13	-	TRBV6-1	TRBJ1-2
TGTGCCAGTAGCCGGACTAGCGGCCGCACAGATACGCAGTATTTT	CASSRTSGRTDTQYF	TRBD2	15	few	TRBV19	TRBJ2-3
TGTGCCATCAGTGTACCACCGGCAGGGGACAGGGTGTTTCGGGAGCCACACAATGAGCAGTTCTTC	CAISVPPAGDRVFREPHNEQFF	TRBD1	22	-	TRBV10-3	TRBJ2-1
TGTGCCAGCTCGCCGACCGGACTAGCAGATGGCAATGAGCAGTTCTTC	CASSPTGLADGNEQFF	TRBD2	16	-	TRBV18	TRBJ2-1
TGTGCCAGCAGTTCCTTAGTTGAGCAGTTCTTC	CASSSLVEQFF	-	11	-	TRBV2	TRBJ2-1
TGTGCCAGCAGTGAAGGGGGGGATTCCCGTCTAAAACTGTTTTTT	CASSEGGDSRLKLFF	-	15	-	TRBV28	TRBJ1-4
TGTGCCAGCAGCCCTGGGACAGGGGGCCTGGAGACCCAGTACTTC	CASSPGTGGLETQYF	TRBD1	15	-	TRBV11-3	TRBJ2-5
TGCAGCGTTGCCCCGCCGGTAAGAGGCACTGAAGCTTTCTTT	CSVAPPVRGTEAFF	-	14	once	TRBV29-1	TRBJ1-1
TGTGCCAGCAGTCACCGGGGTGCCTACGAGCAGTACTTC	CASSHRGAYEQYF	-	13	-	TRBV11-2	TRBJ2-7
TGTGCCAGCAGTGGGGGTCCGGGGGTGAATGGGTATGGCTACACCTTC	CASSGGPGVNGYGYTF	-	16	-	TRBV6-1	TRBJ1-2
TGTGCCAGCAGCCAGGGCGTAGCGAGCTCCTACGAGCAGTACTTC	CASSQGVASSYEQYF	-	15	once	TRBV3-1/TRBV3-2	TRBJ2-7
TGCGCCAGCAGCTTGGTACCGGACAGGGAGGGTGGAGGCTACACCTTC	CASSLVPDREGGGYTF	TRBD1	16	-	TRBV5-1	TRBJ1-2
TGTGCCAGTAGGAGCACCACGGGACAGCGGAGTGGCTACACCTTC	CASRSTTGQRSGYTF	TRBD1	15	-	TRBV19	TRBJ1-2
TGTGCCAGCAGTCGGGACTCGAGCTCCAATCAGCCCCAGCATTTT	CASSRDSSSNQPQHF	-	15	-	TRBV7-2	TRBJ1-5
TGTGCCAGCACCCCCGGGGGACGGGGTGTGACCCAGTACTTC	CASTPGGRGVTQYF	-	14	-	TRBV28	TRBJ2-5
TGTGCCAGCAATTCTCAAGTAGCGGGAGGGGATACGCAGTATTTT	CASNSQVAGGDTQYF	TRBD2	15	-	TRBV7-2	TRBJ2-3
TGTGCCAGTAACAACAGGGGTCCCTACAATGAGCAGTTCTTC	CASNNRGPYNEQFF	TRBD1	14	-	TRBV19	TRBJ2-1
TGTGCCAGCAGCCTAGCCCCCCGGGGTAGCGGGAGGGTAGTAACAGATACGCAGTATTTT	CASSLAPRGSGRVVTDTQYF	TRBD2	20	-	TRBV3-1/TRBV3-2	TRBJ2-3
TGCAGCGTGCGGGAAGGACAGGGGGGAAATCAGCCCCAGCATTTT	CSVREGQGGNQPQHF	TRBD1	15	-	TRBV29-1	TRBJ1-5
TGTGCCAGCAGCGTAACAGGGGCGGACTATGGCTACACCTTC	CASSVTGADYGYTF	TRBD1	14	few	TRBV7-3	TRBJ1-2
TGCAGCGGGGGGGCAATAGCGGGAGGAGTCAATGAGCAGTTCTTC	CSGGAIAGGVNEQFF	TRBD2	15	-	TRBV29-1	TRBJ2-1
TGTGCCACCAGTGATTCCGGACAGATCCAGCCCCAGCATTTT	CATSDSGQIQPQHF	-	14	-	TRBV24-1	TRBJ1-5
TGTGCCAGCAGCCCGGGAGAGCCTCCCGGGACTTACGATACGCAGTATTTT	CASSPGEPPGTYDTQYF	-	17	-	TRBV9	TRBJ2-3
TGCGCCAGCAGTGAGTCGGGGGGGGCCTACAATGAGCAGTTCTTC	CASSESGGAYNEQFF	TRBD2	15	-	TRBV10-1	TRBJ2-1
TGTGCCAGCAGCGCCCAGGGGGCGAACACCGGGGAGCTGTTTTTT	CASSAQGANTGELFF	TRBD1	15	-	TRBV7-3	TRBJ2-2
TGCAGCGGCCTGACTAGCGCCACAGATACGCAGTATTTT	CSGLTSATDTQYF	TRBD2	13	-	TRBV29-1	TRBJ2-3
TGTGCCAGCAGCGTGACAGGGGTTCAGCCCCAGCATTTT	CASSVTGVQPQHF	TRBD1	13	-	TRBV28	TRBJ1-5
TGCGCCAGCGCTAAGGACACCCCTAATGAAAAACTGTTTTTT	CASAKDTPNEKLFF	-	14	-	TRBV5-1	TRBJ1-4
TGTGCCAGCAGCCCTCGGGGACAGGGAGATCAGCCCCAGCATTTT	CASSPRGQGDQPQHF	TRBD1	15	-	TRBV28	TRBJ1-5
TGTGCCAGCAGTGACCAGGGGGTCAGCTACGAGCAGTACTTC	CASSDQGVSYEQYF	TRBD1	14	-	TRBV6-1	TRBJ2-7
TGTGCCAGCACCCTCCGCAATGAGCAGTTCTTC	CASTLRNEQFF	-	11	-	TRBV25-1	TRBJ2-1
TGTGCCAGTAGTATAATGGCGGCTTCAGATACGCAGTATTTT	CASSIMAASDTQYF	-	14	-	TRBV19	TRBJ2-3
TGTGCCAGCTCCAAAGGGGCGCTTCCAGGGCGATGGAATGAGCAGTTCTTC	CASSKGALPGRWNEQFF	-	17	-	TRBV7-9	TRBJ2-1
TGTGCCTGGAGTGTTGGCCTGTCGGACAGGGCGACCGGCAATGAGCAGTTCTTC	CAWSVGLSDRATGNEQFF	TRBD1	18	-	TRBV30	TRBJ2-1
TGTGCCAGCAGCTTAGCTAGCGGGTTATCCTACGAGCAGTACTTC	CASSLASGLSYEQYF	TRBD2	15	-	TRBV7-9	TRBJ2-7
TGTGCCAGCACTCGGGGGGACACTGAAGCTTTCTTT	CASTRGDTEAFF	-	12	-	TRBV6-5	TRBJ1-1
TGTGCCAGCGCGGGACAGGCGGGTGGAAATTCACCCCTCCACTTT	CASAGQAGGNSPLHF	TRBD1	15	-	TRBV19	TRBJ1-6
TGTGCCAGCAGCAAAAGGGCCAGCCCGGGGGTTGGGGAGACCCAGTACTTC	CASSKRASPGVGETQYF	-	17	-	TRBV21-1	TRBJ2-5
TGTGCCAGCAGTGAACCCATAAACAGGGGGCGCCTCGAAAAGTACTTC	CASSEPINRGRLEKYF	TRBD1	16	few	TRBV2	TRBJ2-7
TGTGCCACCAGCAGACAAACAGGAAACACCATATATTTT	CATSRQTGNTIYF	-	13	-	TRBV15	TRBJ1-3